One sample yielded the 27 T cell receptor beta chains listed below, sequenced in a study of T cell responses to AZD1222 COVID-19 vaccine. The table came from immunoSEQ multiplex PCR; TCRdb's copy has only in-frame clones and leaves some out. Seen here are about 150,000 clones, over 85% observed once, and the top ten hold under 20%. Sequences were derived from peripheral blood, sampled on day 0 of AZD1222 vaccination. The receptors were gathered from an adult in good health.

The chain couples TRBV18 to TRBJ1-5; D ambiguous. The CDR3 length is 14 residues. Germline V gives CDR1 KGHSH, CDR2 LQKENI. V was cut by 6 bases and J by 3 bases, with 12 bases left in between. This chain's CDR3 is CASSLGLINQPQHF. For the CDR3, the DNA is TGTGCCAGCTCCCTCGGACTTATCAATCAGCCCCAGCATTTT.

The V and J genes are TRBV19 and TRBJ1-1, with TRBD1 matching over 8 bases. The CDR3 is 18 amino acids. The germline V gene encodes CDR1 LNHDA and CDR2 SQIVND (reference sequence). The ends lost 8 bases at V and 5 bases at J; junction bases unmatched: 22. The CDR3 DNA is TGTGCCAGTCAACCCTATGGGCCAGGGGGCGGGTACGGGACTGAAGCTTTCTTT. Protein sequence: CASQPYGPGGGYGTEAFF.

CDR3 loop: CAWGTLQPQHF. The CDR3 DNA sequence: TGTGCCTGGGGGACGCTTCAGCCCCAGCATTTT. The chain carries TRBV30 and TRBJ1-5; D possibly corresponds to TRBD1 (5 bases). Germline V CDR1 and CDR2: GTSNPN, SVGIG (reference sequence). The CDR3 is made up of 11 amino acids. Trimming took 5 bases from V and 6 from J, leaving 8 bases between them. The variable domain in full, with the rest retrieved from reference TRBV30 and TRBJ1-5, is SQTIHQWPATLVQPVGSPLSLECTVEGTSNPNLYWYRQAAGRGLQLLFYSVGIGQISSEVPQNLSASRPQDRQFILSSKKLLLSDSGFYLCAWGTLQPQHFGDGTRLSIL.

With respect to this clone: One end of the junction does not line up with germline, which may come from a read error. DNA for the CDR3: TGTGCCAGCAGTTTATCCTCCAACGAGCAGTACTTC. Translation: CASSLSSNEQYF. J is TRBJ2-7 and V is TRBV12-3 or TRBV12-4; D gene ambiguous. The CDR3 contains 12 residues.

The chain links TRBV6-5 to TRBJ1-1; D remains unclear. V was shortened by 4 bases and J by 1 base, with 13 bases between the two germline ends. The CDR3 is 15 amino acids. CDR1 and CDR2 (germline): MNHEY, SVGAGI. CDR3 region: CASSSLSVSNTEAFF. CDR3 coding DNA: TGTGCCAGCAGTTCCCTCTCGGTCTCGAACACTGAAGCTTTCTTT.

The chain couples TRBV5-4 to TRBJ1-1; 7 positions match TRBD1. CDR1 is SGHNT and CDR2 is YYREEE in the germline V gene (reference sequence). The CDR3 covers 13 residues. J gave up 5 bases and V 2 bases, and 3 bases lay outside the gene matches. The CDR3 reads CASSFPGGTEAFF. In DNA, the CDR3 is TGTGCCAGCAGCTTCCCAGGGGGTACTGAAGCTTTCTTT.

The chain uses TRBV6-5 and TRBJ1-2; TRBD1 might be the D (6 bases). Germline CDR1 and CDR2: MNHEY and SVGAGI. This CDR3 comprises 14 residues. V was trimmed by 6 bases and J by 5 bases, leaving 16 bases between them. The CDR3 sequence: CASSLRQEWYGYTF. The CDR3 DNA is TGTGCCAGCAGCCTGCGACAGGAATGGTATGGCTACACCTTC.

CDR3 coding DNA: TGTGCCAGCAGTCTCGCGGAGGGCGGGGAGCTGTTTTTT. Translated, it gives CASSLAEGGELFF. The V and J genes are TRBV12-3 or TRBV12-4 and TRBJ2-2; tentative D call: TRBD2 (6 bases). V lost 5 bases and J lost 7, with 11 bases in between. The CDR3 is made up of 13 amino acids.

The rearrangement uses TRBV4-3 and TRBJ1-2; 7 nucleotides match TRBD1. V lost 0 bases to trimming and J lost 6 bases; unmatched junction nucleotides: 7. This CDR3 has 15 amino acids. CDR1 LGHNA and CDR2 YSLEER come from the germline V gene. The CDR3 DNA sequence: TGCGCCAGCAGCCAAGAGGGGTGGGACAGCGATGGCTACACCTTC. The encoded protein is CASSQEGWDSDGYTF.

The chain couples TRBV2 to TRBJ1-5; TRBD1 agrees at 9 bases. The ends lost 8 bases at V and 9 bases at J; junction bases unmatched: 11. This CDR3 is 14 amino acids long. Per germline, CDR1 SNHLY and CDR2 FYNNEI. The CDR3 protein is CASSKGTGLGPQHF. For the CDR3, the DNA is TGTGCCAGCTCAAAGGGGACAGGGTTAGGGCCCCAGCATTTT.

The chain links TRBV14 to TRBJ1-2; TRBD1 is a possible D gene (5 bases). V was clipped by 1 base and J by 8 bases, with 14 bases between them. CDR1 is SGHDN, CDR2 FVKESK, per germline. The CDR3 runs 14 residues. This CDR3 is CASSQVNRGGGYTF. The CDR3, as DNA: TGTGCCAGCAGCCAAGTTAATAGGGGAGGCGGCTACACCTTC.

V is TRBV11-3 and J is TRBJ2-1, with TRBD2 matching 10 bases. Looked up from germline, CDR1 is SGHNT and CDR2 is YENEEA. The CDR3 consists of 16 residues. V was clipped by 6 bases and J by 7 bases; unmatched bases: 12. In nucleotides, the CDR3 is TGTGCCAGCAGTAGGGGGGCTAGCGGGAGTCGAAATGAGCAGTTCTTC. Its protein is CASSRGASGSRNEQFF.

The rearrangement joins TRBV5-1 to TRBJ2-7; no reliable D call. Trimming took off 4 bases at V and 2 bases at J, with 13 bases between the two ends. The CDR3 contains 14 residues. Germline lookup yields CDR1 SGHRS and CDR2 YFSETQ. The CDR3 spells CASSRSSPPYEQYF. The CDR3 region has the DNA TGCGCCAGCAGCAGATCTTCTCCTCCCTACGAGCAGTACTTC.

This clone was seen a handful of times. V is TRBV7-8 and J is TRBJ2-7, with D uncertain. This CDR3 has 14 residues. Trimming left V 5 bases short and J 5 bases short, with 16 bases between. Germline CDR1 SGHVS, CDR2 FQNEAQ. In DNA, the CDR3 is TGTGCCAGCAGCCCGAGGACCCTTCGCAACGAGCAGTACTTC. It yields the protein CASSPRTLRNEQYF.

The chain carries TRBV7-9 and TRBJ1-1, with D perhaps TRBD1 (6 bases). Germline CDR1 SEHNR, CDR2 FQNEAQ (reference sequence). The V gene lost 3 bases and the J gene lost 0 bases, with 14 bases spanning the gap. The CDR3 sequence is 16 residues long. The CDR3 DNA sequence: TGTGCCAGCAGCTTCGAACCCGGGGGGCTGAACACTGAAGCTTTCTTT. Translating it yields CASSFEPGGLNTEAFF. Full variable domain (missing parts from reference TRBV7-9 and TRBJ1-1): DTGVSQNPRHKITKRGQNVTFRCDPISEHNRLYWYRQTLGQGPEFLTYFQNEAQLEKSRLLSDRFSAERPKGSFSTLEIQRTEQGDSAMYLCASSFEPGGLNTEAFFGQGTRLTVV.

The CDR3 reads CASSPQGQDPSTDTQYF. CDR3 DNA: TGTGCCAGCTCACCACAGGGACAGGACCCTAGCACAGATACGCAGTATTTT. The rearrangement joins TRBV18 to TRBJ2-3, with TRBD1 matching 8 bases. The CDR3 loop spans 17 amino acids. J was trimmed by 0 bases and V by 1 base; bases with no gene match: 6. From germline, CDR1 is KGHSH and CDR2 LQKENI. Based on the CDR3 plus reference TRBV18 and TRBJ2-3, the full variable domain is NAGVMQNPRHLVRRRGQEARLRCSPMKGHSHVYWYRQLPEEGLKFMVYLQKENIIDESGMPKERFSAEFPKEGPSILRIQQVVRGDSAAYFCASSPQGQDPSTDTQYFGPGTRLTVL.

In DNA form, the CDR3 reads TGCGCCAGCAGCGGGTATGAGACTTCAGGGGCCAACGTCCTGACTTTC. Translated, it gives CASSGYETSGANVLTF. The chain has TRBV5-1 and TRBJ2-6; D gene unclear. Germline loops: CDR1 SGHRS, CDR2 YFSETQ. The CDR3 spans 16 residues. The V and J ends lost 4 bases and 4 bases respectively, with 15 bases between them.

This chain connects TRBV18 to TRBJ1-2; 7 bases are a match to TRBD1. Losses at the gene ends were 3 bases for V and 2 bases for J; bases not matched to a gene: 6. This CDR3 is built from 15 residues. Per germline, CDR1 KGHSH and CDR2 LQKENI. CDR3 protein: CASSPGGQINYGYTF. CDR3 nucleotide sequence: TGTGCCAGCTCACCTGGGGGACAGATCAACTATGGCTACACCTTC.

The chain employs TRBV27 and TRBJ1-1; unclear D gene. Germline-derived CDR1 and CDR2 are MNHEY and SMNVEV (reference sequence). Deletions cut 6 bases from V and 6 bases from J, with 17 bases between. CDR3 length: 14 residues. CDR3 coding DNA: TGTGCCAGCAGCCAATACAACACTCGCTCTGAAGCTTTCTTT. Amino acids: CASSQYNTRSEAFF.

This clone was picked up one time. The rearrangement joins TRBV6-5 to TRBJ1-6; D is unresolved. The length of the CDR3 is 15 residues. Trimming removed 2 bases at V and 8 bases at J, with 13 bases between. From germline, CDR1 is MNHEY and CDR2 SVGAGI. CDR3 nucleotide sequence: TGTGCCAGCAGTTACCTAATGACCCTACATTCACCCCTCCACTTT. Translated, it gives CASSYLMTLHSPLHF.

The J gene is TRBJ1-5, the V gene TRBV9; D is ambiguous. The CDR3 consists of 14 residues. V lost 4 bases to trimming and J lost 7 bases, with 15 bases between them. Germline lookup yields CDR1 SGDLS and CDR2 YYNGEE. CDR3 sequence reads: CASSSQAGSQPQHF. CDR3 bases: TGTGCCAGCAGCTCACAAGCGGGATCCCAGCCCCAGCATTTT.

V gene TRBV28 combines with J gene TRBJ2-7; perhaps TRBD1 as D (6 bases). Germline V gene lookup returns CDR1 MDHEN and CDR2 SYDVKM. The CDR3 extends over 13 amino acids. The V gene lost 6 bases and the J gene lost 3 bases, with 12 bases spanning the gap. The CDR3 nucleotides are TGTGCCAGCAGAATGGTAGGGGGCTACGAGCAGTACTTC. Its protein product is CASRMVGGYEQYF.

As to this clone: The sample holds other DNA sequences that translate to the same CDR3. The chain carries TRBV18 and TRBJ1-3, with D perhaps matching TRBD1 (6 bases). The CDR3 length is 15 residues. Trimming removed 6 bases from V and 0 bases from J, with 12 bases in between. From germline, CDR1 is KGHSH and CDR2 LQKENI. The CDR3 protein is CASSPGQSSGNTIYF. The CDR3, as DNA: TGTGCCAGCTCCCCCGGACAGTCCTCTGGAAACACCATATATTTT.

The CDR3 region is CASSGVRTGTYNEQFF. CDR3 bases: TGTGCCAGTAGTGGGGTTAGGACCGGGACCTACAATGAGCAGTTCTTC. V usage is TRBV19 and J usage is TRBJ2-1, with D maybe TRBD2 (5 bases). This CDR3 has 16 amino acids. From germline, CDR1 is LNHDA and CDR2 SQIVND (reference sequence). V was pared by 5 bases and J by 2 bases, with 16 bases between.

This chain connects TRBV18 to TRBJ1-1; 7 nucleotides match TRBD1. Unmatched junction bases numbered 3, after V lost 0 bases and J lost 2 bases. Germline CDR1 is KGHSH and CDR2 is LQKENI. The CDR3 covers 15 residues. For the CDR3, the DNA is TGTGCCAGCTCACCACCTGAGGGGGCTAACACTGAAGCTTTCTTT. This gives the protein CASSPPEGANTEAFF.

The chain couples TRBV9 to TRBJ2-3; possibly TRBD1 or TRBD2 for D (5 bases each). The V and J ends lost 4 bases and 2 bases respectively, with 14 bases between them. CDR1 is SGDLS, CDR2 YYNGEE, per germline. This CDR3 is built from 15 residues. CDR3 coding DNA: TGTGCCAGCAGCAGCCGGGACGGTTACACAGATACGCAGTATTTT. Encoded protein: CASSSRDGYTDTQYF.

This clone has only one observation. V usage is TRBV19 and J usage is TRBJ1-3; D uncertain. Germline V gene lookup returns CDR1 LNHDA and CDR2 SQIVND (reference sequence). V lost 10 bases, J lost 1 base, and 17 bases lay in between. The CDR3 covers 15 residues. The CDR3 sequence is CATPGPGPSGNTIYF. The CDR3 DNA is TGTGCCACACCGGGTCCGGGCCCGTCTGGAAACACCATATATTTT.